This is a list of T cell receptor beta chains from one sample in a study of shared clonotypes between healthy human individuals. TCRdb's table, derived via immunoSEQ multiplex PCR, lists solely in-frame clones and lacks some. The table lists about 2.4 million clones, 93% of them singletons. Sequencing was carried out using naive CD4+ T cells from PBMCs. Receptors originate from a man aged 18 to 35 in good health. Some clones in this sample may be carry-over from other donors' samples. Each CDR3 is given with its conserved first and last residue. Fields, in order: clone size, J gene, D gene, V gene, CDR3 DNA, CDR3 protein. The D gene is left open where the match is weak. Rows give clone size only sometimes, using once, few, many, or a class for an expanded clone.

>-|TRBJ1-2|TRBD1|TRBV10-1
TGCGCCAGCAGGGACAGGTCCTATGGCTACACCTTC
CASRDRSYGYTF
>-|TRBJ2-3|-|TRBV5-1
TGCGCCAGCAGCTTTGGTTCTCGCACAGATACGCAGTATTTT
CASSFGSRTDTQYF
>-|TRBJ2-5|-|TRBV20-1
TGCAGTGCACTGGGCCGGGAGACCCAGTACTTC
CSALGRETQYF
>-|TRBJ1-4|-|TRBV28
TGTGCCAGCAGTTTACAGACTGAATTTAATGAAAAACTGTTTTTT
CASSLQTEFNEKLFF
>-|TRBJ2-5|-|TRBV6-1
TGTGCCAGCAGTGAAGCCCTCGGGGGAGAGACCCAGTACTTC
CASSEALGGETQYF
>-|TRBJ2-3|TRBD1|TRBV7-2
TGTGCCAGCAGCTTCCCGTTTGGACAGGGGATCCGCACAGATACGCAGTATTTT
CASSFPFGQGIRTDTQYF
>-|TRBJ1-1|-|TRBV5-1
TGCGCCAGCAGCTTGCAGGGAGGTGGAAGCACTGAAGCTTTCTTT
CASSLQGGGSTEAFF
>-|TRBJ2-2|TRBD1|TRBV14
TGTGCCAGCAGCCAAGACCAGGGGGCGTACTCAGTAACCGGGGAGCTGTTTTTT
CASSQDQGAYSVTGELFF
>-|TRBJ2-1|-|TRBV10-1
TGCGCCAGCAGTGAGTCCCCCTCTAGAGCAGGCTACAATGAGCAGTTCTTC
CASSESPSRAGYNEQFF
>once|TRBJ1-4|-|TRBV28
TGTGCCAGCAGTTTGGGTGCGGGGATTAATGAAAAACTGTTTTTT
CASSLGAGINEKLFF
>once|TRBJ1-4|TRBD1|TRBV28
TGTGCCAGCAGATATTGGGGACAGAGAGGGGAAAAACTGTTTTTT
CASRYWGQRGEKLFF
>-|TRBJ1-6|-|TRBV28
TGTGCCAGCAGCCCGAGGGGGAAGTCCTATAATTCACCCCTCCACTTT
CASSPRGKSYNSPLHF
>once|TRBJ2-3|TRBD2|TRBV7-2
TGTGCCAGCAGCCCTAGCGGGAGCACAGATACGCAGTATTTT
CASSPSGSTDTQYF
>-|TRBJ1-2|-|TRBV6-5
TGTGCCAGCAGTTACTGGGGGGGCAGAATCGGCGGCTACACCTTC
CASSYWGGRIGGYTF
>-|TRBJ1-5|-|TRBV6-1
TGTGCCAGCACTGGGGGTGGTCGGCCCCAGCATTTT
CASTGGGRPQHF
>-|TRBJ2-1|TRBD1|TRBV6-5
TGTGCCAGCAGCCACAGGGGCAATGAGCAGTTCTTC
CASSHRGNEQFF
>-|TRBJ2-7|TRBD2|TRBV28
TGTGCCAGCAGTTCCCCCTCGGGAAGCGGGAGTATCTACGAGCAGTACTTC
CASSSPSGSGSIYEQYF
>-|TRBJ2-5|-|TRBV7-8
TGTGCCAGCAGCTTGGGGCCCCAAGAGACCCAGTACTTC
CASSLGPQETQYF
>-|TRBJ1-1|-|TRBV6-1
TGTGCCAGCAGGTCAAAGTGGGGTGAATCGGAAGCTTTCTTT
CASRSKWGESEAFF
>-|TRBJ1-2|-|TRBV27
TGTGCCAGCAGTCCCTCGGGACTGTCTAACTATGGCTACACCTTC
CASSPSGLSNYGYTF
>-|TRBJ2-7|TRBD1|TRBV9
TGTGCCAGCAGCGCGGGACAGGGGGAATACGAGCAGTACTTC
CASSAGQGEYEQYF
>-|TRBJ2-1|TRBD1|TRBV7-2
TGTGCCAGCAGCTTACAGGGGGCCACCCAGGGGCAGTTCTTC
CASSLQGATQGQFF
>-|TRBJ2-5|TRBD1|TRBV7-9
TGTGCCAGCAGCATATTAGCCGGGACGGACAGGGAGACCCAGTACTTC
CASSILAGTDRETQYF
>-|TRBJ2-3|TRBD2|TRBV4-2
TGTGCCAGCAGCCAAGATATACAGGCTAGCGGGAGGTGGGGGCGTACGCAGTATTTT
CASSQDIQASGRWGRTQYF
>-|TRBJ2-1|TRBD2|TRBV28
TGTGCCAGCAGTTTATCAGCGGGAGGGCCCTACAATGAGCAGTTCTTC
CASSLSAGGPYNEQFF
>-|TRBJ1-5|TRBD1|TRBV27
TGTGCCAGCAGGCGAAACGGACAGGGCAATCGGCCCCAGCATTTT
CASRRNGQGNRPQHF
>-|TRBJ1-4|-|TRBV28
TGTGCCAGCAAACCGGGCGGGGGAAAACTGTTTTTT
CASKPGGGKLFF
>once|TRBJ2-7|-|TRBV25-1
TGTGCCAGCAGTGGGGACCGCGTCGAGCAGTACTTC
CASSGDRVEQYF
>-|TRBJ2-7|TRBD1|TRBV29-1
TGCAGCGTTGGCGGACAGGGGGCCTACGAGCAGTACTTC
CSVGGQGAYEQYF
>few|TRBJ1-1|TRBD1|TRBV14
TGTGCCAGCAGCCGACACTTACAGGGGTCGAACACTGAAGCTTTCTTT
CASSRHLQGSNTEAFF
>-|TRBJ2-7|-|TRBV5-4
TGTGCCAGCAGCTCCGATCGGGGTTTCTACGAGCAGTACTTC
CASSSDRGFYEQYF
>-|TRBJ1-5|TRBD1|TRBV19
TGTGCCAGTAGTATTACTGACAGGGCAGCTCAGCCCCAGCATTTT
CASSITDRAAQPQHF
>-|TRBJ2-7|-|TRBV18
TGTGCCAGCTCACCAAGAGGCCAGGGGTCCTCCTACGAGCAGTACTTC
CASSPRGQGSSYEQYF
>-|TRBJ2-5|-|TRBV15
TGTGCCACCAGCAGAGATCCAAGTTACGGGAGTGAGACCCAGTACTTC
CATSRDPSYGSETQYF
>-|TRBJ2-1|TRBD2|TRBV7-3
TGTGCCAGCAGCTTTAGCGGGGCCTCCTACAATGAGCAGTTCTTC
CASSFSGASYNEQFF
>-|TRBJ1-2|TRBD1|TRBV6-6
TGTGCCAGCAGTTACGGTTTCAGGGGGAAGGAAAGTGGCTACACCTTC
CASSYGFRGKESGYTF
>-|TRBJ2-2|TRBD2|TRBV18
TGTGCCAGCTCACCCCCAGGACTAGCGGGAAGCACCGGGGAGCTGTTTTTT
CASSPPGLAGSTGELFF
>-|TRBJ2-1|-|TRBV11-2
TGTGCCAGCAGCTTAGATAGCGGGTTTTGGCGGGGGCCCTACAATGAGCAGTTCTTC
CASSLDSGFWRGPYNEQFF
>-|TRBJ2-3|TRBD1|TRBV5-6
TGTGCCAGCAGCCCAGGACAGGGGGCGGCAGATACGCAGTATTTT
CASSPGQGAADTQYF
>-|TRBJ2-3|-|TRBV5-1
TGCGCCAGCAGCTCCCGAAACACAGATACGCAGTATTTT
CASSSRNTDTQYF
>-|TRBJ2-5|TRBD2|TRBV2
TGTGCCAGCAGTGAAGGTTTAGTGTCGCTAGCGGCGTTACAAGAGACCCAGTACTTC
CASSEGLVSLAALQETQYF
>-|TRBJ1-6|TRBD1|TRBV5-6
TGTGCCAGCAGCGCCCGCACGACAGGGCTCAATAATTCACCCCTCCACTTT
CASSARTTGLNNSPLHF
>-|TRBJ2-1|TRBD2|TRBV11-2
TGTGCCAGCTTACTAAGCGGGAGTGTGAACAATGAGCAGTTCTTC
CASLLSGSVNNEQFF
>-|TRBJ2-3|-|TRBV5-1
TGCGCCAGCAGCTTCCGCGATGGCGCAGATACGCAGTATTTT
CASSFRDGADTQYF
>-|TRBJ1-1|-|TRBV2
TGTGCCAGCAGTGAAGCAGGGGCCACTGAAGCTTTCTTT
CASSEAGATEAFF
>-|TRBJ2-7|TRBD2|TRBV11-2
TGTGCCAGCAGCCCGGGGGGGGAGCAGTACTTC
CASSPGGEQYF
>-|TRBJ2-3|TRBD2|TRBV5-1
TGCGCCAGCAGCTTAGCGGGGCATTTCACAGATACGCAGTATTTT
CASSLAGHFTDTQYF
>-|TRBJ1-3|TRBD1|TRBV6-1
TGTGCCAGCAGTGGCCCCGGGACAGCGTCTGGAAACACCATATATTTT
CASSGPGTASGNTIYF
>-|TRBJ1-5|TRBD1|TRBV27
TGTGCCAGCAGTTTGTTGGGACAGTCAGGTCAGCCCCAGCATTTT
CASSLLGQSGQPQHF
>-|TRBJ2-1|TRBD2|TRBV5-6
TGTGCCAGCACCCCCGGGGGGGGAACCTACAATGAGCAGTTCTTC
CASTPGGGTYNEQFF
>-|TRBJ1-2|TRBD1|TRBV29-1
TGCAGCGTTGATGGCAGGACAGGGGGTGGCACCTTC
CSVDGRTGGGTF
>-|TRBJ2-1|-|TRBV14
TGTGCCAGCAGCCAAGAAAAAATGGCGCGGAACAATGAGCAGTTCTTC
CASSQEKMARNNEQFF
>-|TRBJ1-1|TRBD1|TRBV7-2
TGTGCCAGCAGCTATACAGGGGCCACTGAAGCTTTCTTT
CASSYTGATEAFF
>-|TRBJ2-7|TRBD1|TRBV2
TGTGCCAGCAGTGAAGCGGTGTTAGGGACAGGGACCTACGAGCAGTACTTC
CASSEAVLGTGTYEQYF
>-|TRBJ1-2|TRBD1|TRBV28
TGTGCCAGCAGTTTATGGGCCCTGTCAACAGGGGACAACTATGGCTACACCTTC
CASSLWALSTGDNYGYTF
>-|TRBJ2-2|-|TRBV7-2
TGTGCCAGCAGCTACTTAAAGGACGTTAGTGCCGGGGAGCTGTTTTTT
CASSYLKDVSAGELFF
>-|TRBJ2-5|TRBD2|TRBV7-9
TGTGCCAGCAGCTCATGGGGGGGGAGCCAAGAGACCCAGTACTTC
CASSSWGGSQETQYF
>-|TRBJ2-1|TRBD2|TRBV4-2
TGTGCCAGCAGCCAAGTTCGGACTAGCGGCTTTCGAGGTGGGGTGGTTGAGCAGTTCTTC
CASSQVRTSGFRGGVVEQFF
>-|TRBJ2-2|TRBD1|TRBV28
TGTGCCAGCAGTTTTCCTCAGGGGGCCCCCACCGGGGAGCTGTTTTTT
CASSFPQGAPTGELFF
>-|TRBJ2-5|-|TRBV5-4
TGTGCCAGCAGCACCGCGAAGGGGGGGGGAGTAGAGACCCAGTACTTC
CASSTAKGGGVETQYF